The 8 T cell receptor beta chains listed next were all sequenced from one sample in a study of blood T cell repertoires in COVID-19. The protocol was immunoSEQ multiplex PCR, while the TCRdb copy is restricted to in-frame clones and leaves out a portion. Here the sample spans some 300,000 clones, 85% to 90% being singletons. The sequencing input was peripheral blood. All receptors derive from a woman aged 50 to 60 with COVID-19, enrolled during active disease.

This clone was seen at least ten times. This chain links TRBV6-5 with TRBJ1-3, with a tentative D call TRBD1 (6 bases). Trimming pared 7 bases from V and 0 bases from J, leaving 10 bases between. Germline CDR1 is MNHEY and CDR2 is SVGAGI. This CDR3 comprises 14 residues. Written as DNA, the CDR3 is TGTGCCAGCAAACGGGACAACTCTGGAAACACCATATATTTT. Translating gives CASKRDNSGNTIYF.

The chain links TRBV27 to TRBJ2-5; no definite D call. Trimming shortened V by 6 bases and J by 4 bases, and 12 bases separated the two germline ends. Germline assignment: CDR1 MNHEY and CDR2 SMNVEV (reference sequence). The CDR3 sequence is 13 residues long. CDR3 coding DNA: TGTGCCAGCAGCCACGCCCGGGTAGAGACCCAGTACTTC. This gives the protein CASSHARVETQYF.

With regard to this clone: This sample also contains other DNA sequences that code for the same CDR3. The rearrangement joins TRBV7-9 to TRBJ1-5; tentative D call: TRBD1 (6 bases). Germline loops: CDR1 SEHNR, CDR2 FQNEAQ (reference sequence). V dropped 4 bases and J dropped 2 bases, with 9 bases sitting between them. The CDR3 is made up of 14 amino acids. CDR3 residues: CASSSGQGNQPQHF. CDR3 sequence (DNA): TGTGCCAGCAGCTCGGGACAAGGCAATCAGCCCCAGCATTTT.

This chain uses TRBV4-2 with TRBJ1-2; possibly TRBD1 for D (5 bases). The V end lost 1 base, the J end lost 7 bases, and 19 bases lay between the germline ends. This CDR3 is built from 16 residues. Germline assignment: CDR1 LGHNA and CDR2 YNFKEQ. The CDR3 DNA sequence: TGTGCCAGCAGCCAAGCAACGGGACTCCGGGACTCTGGCTACACCTTC. It translates to CASSQATGLRDSGYTF.

The DNA of the CDR3 is TGTGCCAGCAGCTCGAACTTACAGGGAATGGGCACAGATACGCAGTATTTT. This translates into CASSSNLQGMGTDTQYF. V is TRBV7-9 and J is TRBJ2-3; weak D call: TRBD1 (6 bases). CDR1 and CDR2 from the germline V gene are SEHNR and FQNEAQ (reference sequence). The V end was cut by 4 bases, the J end by 1 base, with 18 bases between. This CDR3 spans 17 amino acids.

This chain connects TRBV6-2 or TRBV6-3 to TRBJ1-5, with 9 bases identical to TRBD1. CDR3 length: 16 amino acids. Looked up from germline, CDR1 is MNHEY and CDR2 is SVGEGT. Trimming took 2 bases from V and 7 from J; bases not matched to a gene: 9. This CDR3 is CASSYTRTGDEQPQHF. The CDR3, as DNA: TGTGCCAGCAGTTACACAAGGACAGGGGATGAGCAGCCCCAGCATTTT.

The chain employs TRBV18 and TRBJ1-6, with 7 bases lining up with TRBD1. Germline CDR1 is KGHSH and CDR2 is LQKENI. V was clipped by 2 bases and J by 7 bases; unmatched bases: 8. The CDR3 length is 16 residues. The CDR3, as DNA: TGTGCCAGCTCACCATGGAGCAGGGGGGACAATTCACCCCTCCACTTT. Its translation: CASSPWSRGDNSPLHF. Drawing the rest from reference TRBV18 and TRBJ1-6, the complete variable domain is NAGVMQNPRHLVRRRGQEARLRCSPMKGHSHVYWYRQLPEEGLKFMVYLQKENIIDESGMPKERFSAEFPKEGPSILRIQQVVRGDSAAYFCASSPWSRGDNSPLHFGNGTRLTVT.

The J gene is TRBJ1-4, the V gene TRBV28; TRBD1 aligns across 9 bases. Germline CDR1 MDHEN, CDR2 SYDVKM. After removal of 3 bases from V and 8 bases from J, the junction contained 4 bases not matched to a gene. CDR3 length: 14 amino acids. CDR3 region: CASSFRQGVEKLFF. The CDR3 nucleotides read TGTGCCAGCAGTTTCAGACAGGGGGTGGAAAAACTGTTTTTT.